This T cell receptor (beta chain) originates from a study of blood T cell repertoires in COVID-19. Study summary: The analysed material was cDNA or gDNA that came from T cells, B-cell-depleted T cells, or PBMCs.

This clone was detected only once. Trimming shortened V by 3 bases and J by 1 base, and 29 bases separated the two germline ends. In germline, CDR1 is SGDLS, CDR2 YYNGEE. The CDR3 consists of 21 residues. In the original workflow: Quantification of nucleated cells was approximated via reference gene primer amplification. Here immunoSEQ multiplex PCR was the method, and the copy in TCRdb shows in-frame clones only, minus some. The V and J calls and clone size are taken from that table; D and trimming were inferred from the DNA. Seen here are some 160,000 clones, around 87% observed once, and the top ten hold roughly 3.2%.

The chain recombines TRBV9 with TRBJ1-5; a weak D match, TRBD1 (5 bases). Sequenced input: peripheral blood. The source is a woman aged 60-70 years with active COVID-19. The CDR3 here is CASSGPLTRAGGIQSNQPQHF. CDR3 DNA sequence: TGTGCCAGCAGCGGTCCTTTAACGCGGGCGGGGGGTATTCAGAGCAATCAGCCCCAGCATTTT.